This TCR beta chain appears in the sequencing data of a study of esophageal squamous cell carcinoma under preoperative chemotherapy (dated by TCRdb to between 2018 and 2020). Regarding the study in general: In the study, TCR repertoires were profiled in both peripheral blood T cells and tumor-infiltrating lymphocytes. The study assessed how paclitaxel-nedaplatin chemotherapy affected T-cell receptor repertoires in patients with esophageal squamous cell carcinoma. About 5 patients with primary esophageal squamous cell carcinoma were included in the cohort. Repertoires were compared between samples taken before and after paclitaxel-nedaplatin therapy. What the research found in general, with its limitations: Tumor-infiltrating lymphocytes after treatment appeared to come partly from peripheral T cells migrating into the tumor, rather than solely from local clonal changes. Paclitaxel-nedaplatin therapy induced immediate and substantial clonotype frequency changes, with contraction more likely among abundant clones than amplification. TCR diversity increased significantly in peripheral T cells after chemotherapy, but not in tumor-infiltrating lymphocytes. A small cohort was used, with only five patients with esophageal squamous cell carcinoma being analyzed.

This specimen's time point label, interpreted: before preoperative PTX-NDP chemotherapy. Patients received paclitaxel-nedaplatin as preoperative chemotherapy before surgery. V lost 0 bases and J lost 6 bases; the stretch between them is 14 bases long. Inclusive of the bounding cysteine and phenylalanine, the CDR3 is 15 residues long. CDR3 DNA is the only sequence kept; it has 45 bases, read in frame from the first base. CDR1 and CDR2 were assigned from the germline V gene as KGHSH and LQKENI. Library prep was done by PCR. Sequencing instrument: HiSeq X Ten. High-throughput sequencing was used to characterize TCR repertoires. TCRdb reprocessed the public reads (quality trimming at Q25 with fastp, clone calling with MiXCR) and kept in-frame beta chains. Rows matching on CDR3 protein sequence are summarized as one entry with the most common DNA and genes. Within this sample are 25,000 to 35,000 distinct CDR3 sequences, with roughly 52% of them counted one time only. 9.5% to 15% of the sample is taken by the ten largest.

This clonotype was seen more than once but under ten times. Its antigen is currently not known. There are no base qualities to consult, and no much larger clone falls within one base. The specimen was taken from a patient given preoperative chemotherapy. This clonotype was sampled from a human donor with esophageal squamous cell carcinoma. The donor label of this sample is uncertain. The rearrangement combines TRBV18 with TRBJ2-5; the D gene is perhaps TRBD2, from 5 matching bases. The CDR3 here reads CASSPPMEDGKTQYF. In nucleotide form, the sequence is TGTGCCAGCTCACCACCGATGGAGGACGGAAAGACCCAGTACTTC. The variable domain in full, with residues beyond the CDR3 obtained from the reference TRBV18 and TRBJ2-5 genes, is NAGVMQNPRHLVRRRGQEARLRCSPMKGHSHVYWYRQLPEEGLKFMVYLQKENIIDESGMPKERFSAEFPKEGPSILRIQQVVRGDSAAYFCASSPPMEDGKTQYFGPGTRLLVL.